The source of this T cell receptor (beta chain) is a study of blood T cell repertoires in COVID-19. Enrolled during active infection, Seattle patients were then followed longitudinally. Authors' methods: By means of reference gene primer amplification, nucleated cell counts were estimated. TCRdb's table, derived via immunoSEQ multiplex PCR, lists solely in-frame clones and lacks some. The V and J calls and clone size come from that table; D and trimming were worked out from the DNA. This sample has approximately 93,000 clones; under 80% occur once, and the top ten carry 3.9%. Germline CDR1 is MNHNY and CDR2 is SVGAGI (reference sequence). With 6 bases removed from V and 0 bases from J, the gap between germline ends came to 15 bases. CDR3 length equals 15 residues.

The rearrangement uses TRBV6-6 and TRBJ2-7, with D possibly matching TRBD2 (6 bases). Material for sequencing was peripheral blood. This TCR derives from a man in his 70s with COVID-19, enrolled during active disease. The CDR3 is CASREHDGSSYEQYF. CDR3 in DNA: TGTGCCAGCAGAGAACACGACGGGAGCTCCTACGAGCAGTACTTC.